The 31 T cell receptor beta chains below come from one sample, sequenced in a study of T cell repertoires in cytomegalovirus infection. Their specific antigens are unknown. TCRdb ran MiXCR on the reads and lists one entry per CDR3 protein. This table has about 830,000 distinct CDR3 sequences, over 25% appearing once. The material was cultured CD8+ T cells from PBMCs, obtained from culture after CMV antigen stimulation. These receptors were collected from a human donor in good health (CMV status not recorded). Some clones in this sample may be carry-over from other donors' samples.

This clonotype was seen repeatedly, ten times or more. The chain joins TRBV7-2 to TRBJ2-3, with 13 bases matching TRBD2. CDR3 length: 17 residues. The V and J ends lost 5 bases and 1 base, in that order; junction bases with no gene match: 6. Germline V gene lookup returns CDR1 SGHTA and CDR2 FQGNSA. CDR3: CASSPRLAGGGTDTQYF. The CDR3 bases are TGTGCCAGCAGCCCTCGACTAGCGGGGGGTGGCACAGATACGCAGTATTTT.

This sequence joins TRBV7-6 and TRBJ2-2, with TRBD2 matching 10 bases. The CDR3 is 18 residues long. J gave up 0 bases and V 1 base, and 5 bases lay outside the gene matches. Germline CDR1 SGHVS, CDR2 FNYEAQ. Written as DNA, the CDR3 is TGTGCCAGCAGCTTAGTAGGTAGCGGGGGGCCGAACACCGGGGAGCTGTTTTTT. Translating it yields CASSLVGSGGPNTGELFF.

The V and J genes are TRBV19 and TRBJ1-2; 12 nucleotides match TRBD1. The CDR3 covers 19 residues. Trimming cost V 6 bases and J 6 bases; bases outside gene matches: 20. Germline values: CDR1 LNHDA, CDR2 SQIVND (reference sequence). The CDR3 sequence is CASRTYAPGQGAFGDGYTF. CDR3 DNA sequence: TGTGCCAGTAGGACGTACGCACCGGGACAGGGGGCCTTTGGCGATGGCTACACCTTC.

The V and J genes are TRBV18 and TRBJ2-2, with 9 bases matching TRBD1. Germline lookup yields CDR1 KGHSH and CDR2 LQKENI. The V gene end was trimmed by 4 bases and the J gene end by 3 bases; junction bases not matched to a gene: 6. This CDR3 has 16 amino acids. Here the CDR3 DNA reads TGTGCCAGCTCACACCCGGGACAGGGTGACACCGGGGAGCTGTTTTTT. Translation: CASSHPGQGDTGELFF. Full variable domain (rest looked up from reference TRBV18 and TRBJ2-2): NAGVMQNPRHLVRRRGQEARLRCSPMKGHSHVYWYRQLPEEGLKFMVYLQKENIIDESGMPKERFSAEFPKEGPSILRIQQVVRGDSAAYFCASSHPGQGDTGELFFGEGSRLTVL.

The rearrangement links TRBV20-1 to TRBJ2-5; TRBD1 matches at 12 bases. Trimming at V came to 0 bases and at J to 1 base, leaving 6 bases not matched to a gene. The CDR3 consists of 17 residues. CDR1 and CDR2 from the germline V gene are DFQATT and SNEGSKA (reference sequence). The CDR3 DNA is TGCAGTGCTAGAGATTATGGGGACAGGGGGCCCCAAGAGACCCAGTACTTC. Encoded protein: CSARDYGDRGPQETQYF.

This chain uses TRBV7-8 with TRBJ2-3; maybe TRBD2 (6 bases). V was shortened by 5 bases and J by 1 base, with 10 bases between the two germline ends. The germline V gene has CDR1 SGHVS and CDR2 FQNEAQ. The CDR3 is 14 residues long. The CDR3: CASSGWGGTDTQYF. CDR3 coding DNA: TGTGCCAGCAGCGGATGGGGGGGCACAGATACGCAGTATTTT.

This clonotype was observed a few times. V gene TRBV12-3 or TRBV12-4 combines with J gene TRBJ1-5; D is perhaps TRBD1 (6 bases). The CDR3 is 14 residues long. Trimming took off 6 bases at V and 7 bases at J, with 16 bases between the two ends. CDR3 residues: CASRVDRYFQPQHF. Here the CDR3 DNA reads TGTGCCAGCAGAGTAGACAGGTACTTCCAGCCCCAGCATTTT.

CDR3 DNA: TGTGCCAGTCCTCTGGGCCAAAGGAATGAGCAGTTCTTC. The encoded protein is CASPLGQRNEQFF. V and J are TRBV2 and TRBJ2-1, with D uncertain. V shed 9 bases and J shed 7 bases, with 16 bases lying between them. The CDR3 has 13 amino acids. Germline lookup yields CDR1 SNHLY and CDR2 FYNNEI.

This clonotype was detected ten times or more. V gene TRBV5-6 combines with J gene TRBJ2-3; D unclear. CDR3 size: 14 residues. Germline V CDR1 and CDR2: SGHDT, YYEEEE. V dropped 2 bases and J dropped 2 bases, with 9 bases sitting between them. The DNA for the CDR3 is TGTGCCAGCAGCTTTGGCAGACCCACAGATACGCAGTATTTT. The encoded protein is CASSFGRPTDTQYF.

This clonotype was seen ten or more times. The chain's CDR3 is CASSLLAGGPWEQYV. The CDR3, as DNA: TGTGCCAGCAGCTTATTGGCGGGGGGGCCTTGGGAGCAGTACGTC. The chain employs TRBV7-2 and TRBJ2-7, with TRBD2 matching over 9 bases. CDR3 length: 15 residues. V lost 2 bases, J lost 7 bases, and 9 bases stayed unmatched. Germline loops: CDR1 SGHTA, CDR2 FQGNSA.

The table lists this clonotype with many counts. The chain uses TRBV7-8 and TRBJ1-1, with 7 bases that match TRBD1. The CDR3 is 16 residues long. V trimming: 5 bases; J trimming: 3 bases; junction bases outside the gene matches: 12. Germline V gene sequence: CDR1 SGHVS, CDR2 FQNEAQ. The CDR3 protein is CASSLQGRSPYTEAFF. In DNA form, the CDR3 reads TGTGCCAGCAGCCTACAGGGGAGGTCCCCTTACACTGAAGCTTTCTTT.

This sequence joins TRBV6-1 and TRBJ2-7; D gene ambiguous. Germline-derived CDR1 and CDR2 are MNHNS and SASEGT. V shed 5 bases and J shed 6 bases, with 11 bases lying between them. There are 12 residues in the CDR3. The CDR3 protein is CASSYGVGEQYF. The CDR3 DNA sequence: TGTGCCAGCAGTTATGGGGTCGGCGAGCAGTACTTC.

A word on this clonotype: This sequence may be a read error, since a much larger clone differs from it by one base. This rearrangement joins TRBV7-6 to TRBJ1-4, with no clear D. Germline CDR1 SGHVS, CDR2 FNYEAQ. This CDR3 contains 16 residues. The CDR3, as DNA: TGTGTCAGCAGCTTAAGGCCGTTTGCAACTAATGAAAAACTGTTTTTT. The encoded protein is CVSSLRPFATNEKLFF.

The genes are TRBV27 and TRBJ2-5; TRBD2 matches at 7 bases. This CDR3 spans 16 amino acids. Germline CDR1 reads MNHEY; CDR2 reads SMNVEV (reference sequence). Trimming at V came to 0 bases and at J to 0 bases, leaving 4 bases not matched to a gene. The CDR3 here is CASSLSAGEYQETQYF. In DNA, the CDR3 is TGTGCCAGCAGTTTATCCGCGGGGGAGTACCAAGAGACCCAGTACTTC.

This chain links TRBV4-2 with TRBJ2-5, with a possible D match to TRBD2 (5 bases). Germline CDR1 is LGHNA and CDR2 is YNFKEQ. With 0 bases removed from V and 5 bases from J, the gap between germline ends came to 13 bases. CDR3 length: 15 residues. The CDR3 region has the DNA TGTGCCAGCAGCCAAGATTATGAGGGTTGGGAGACCCAGTACTTC. It yields the protein CASSQDYEGWETQYF.

The genes are TRBV7-4 and TRBJ1-2; weak D call: TRBD1 (6 bases). The CDR3 runs 15 residues. The germline gives CDR1 SGHVT, CDR2 SQSDAQ. V was cut by 4 bases and J by 7 bases, with 19 bases left in between. The CDR3 is CASSSEWGPQPGYTF. DNA for the CDR3: TGTGCCAGCAGCTCCGAGTGGGGGCCCCAACCTGGCTACACCTTC.

The table lists this clonotype with a few counts. The chain is built from TRBV29-1 and TRBJ1-1; D may be TRBD1 (6 bases). Deletions cut 8 bases from V and 0 bases from J, with 19 bases between. Germline V gives CDR1 SQVTM, CDR2 ANQGSEA. The CDR3 spans 15 residues. The CDR3 DNA sequence: TGCAGCCTGAGTGGGGGCCTAGGGATGAACACTGAAGCTTTCTTT. Protein product: CSLSGGLGMNTEAFF.

This clonotype turned up a few times. The chain recombines TRBV10-3 with TRBJ2-2, with D unresolved. The CDR3 covers 13 residues. V lost 8 bases and J 3 bases, leaving 10 bases between the germline ends. Per the germline V gene, CDR1 is ENHRY and CDR2 is SYGVKD. The CDR3 sequence is CAIWQADTGELFF. For the CDR3, the DNA is TGTGCCATCTGGCAGGCGGACACCGGGGAGCTGTTTTTT.

Many counts were recorded for this clonotype. The V call is TRBV6-5, the J call TRBJ1-1; 8 bases are shared with TRBD1. Per germline, CDR1 MNHEY and CDR2 SVGAGI. The trim removed 0 bases at V and 8 bases at J, leaving 8 bases unmatched. This CDR3 has 15 residues. The CDR3 nucleotides are TGTGCCAGCAGTTACTCGAGGCGGACAGGGCCAGAAGCTTTCTTT. This sequence encodes CASSYSRRTGPEAFF.

This chain joins TRBV28 and TRBJ1-5; 9 bases agree with TRBD1. The V and J ends lost 7 bases and 3 bases, in that order; junction bases with no gene match: 10. This CDR3 has 16 amino acids. Germline CDR1 is MDHEN and CDR2 is SYDVKM. The CDR3 DNA reads TGTGCCAGCACATCCGGGACAGGGTGGGCCAATCAGCCCCAGCATTTT. It translates to CASTSGTGWANQPQHF.

As to this clonotype: At one end the junction does not follow the germline gene, possibly because of a read error. V gene TRBV6-6 combines with J gene TRBJ2-1; 8 nucleotides line up with TRBD1. Per the germline V gene, CDR1 is MNHNY and CDR2 is SVGAGI (reference sequence). The CDR3 loop spans 16 amino acids. The CDR3 DNA sequence: TGTGCCAGCAGTTACTCCGGGACAGGCCCCTACAGTGAGCAGTTCTTC. Its protein product is CASSYSGTGPYSEQFF.

This clonotype was recorded at least ten times. The chain employs TRBV7-2 and TRBJ1-1; D gene ambiguous. From germline, CDR1 is SGHTA and CDR2 FQGNSA. The ends were cut back, 3 bases at V and 0 bases at J, with 8 bases in the middle. The CDR3 is 14 residues long. As DNA, the CDR3 is TGTGCCAGCAGCTTTACTGAGATGAACACTGAAGCTTTCTTT. This codes for CASSFTEMNTEAFF. Combining the CDR3 with reference TRBV7-2 and TRBJ1-1 gives the whole variable domain GAGVSQSPSNKVTEKGKDVELRCDPISGHTALYWYRQSLGQGLEFLIYFQGNSAPDKSGLPSDRFSAERTGGSVSTLTIQRTQQEDSAVYLCASSFTEMNTEAFFGQGTRLTVV.

The chain uses TRBV7-3 and TRBJ2-1, with TRBD2 matching 9 bases. V trimming: 3 bases; J trimming: 3 bases; junction bases outside the gene matches: 6. This CDR3 spans 16 amino acids. Germline V lookup: CDR1 SGHTA, CDR2 FQGTGA. The CDR3 here is CASSFSASGVYNEQFF. As DNA, the CDR3 is TGTGCCAGCAGCTTCTCCGCTAGCGGGGTCTACAATGAGCAGTTCTTC. Full variable domain (missing parts from reference TRBV7-3 and TRBJ2-1): GAGVSQTPSNKVTEKGKYVELRCDPISGHTALYWYRQSLGQGPEFLIYFQGTGAADDSGLPNDRFFAVRPEGSVSTLKIQRTERGDSAVYLCASSFSASGVYNEQFFGPGTRLTVL.

The chain is built from TRBV27 and TRBJ1-2, with TRBD1 as a possible D gene (5 bases). The germline V gene has CDR1 MNHEY and CDR2 SMNVEV (reference sequence). The CDR3 is made up of 12 amino acids. Deletions cut 8 bases from V and 9 bases from J, with 16 bases between. The CDR3: CASQGPSASYTF. In DNA form, the CDR3 reads TGTGCCAGCCAGGGTCCCTCAGCTAGCTACACCTTC.

V is TRBV5-6 and J is TRBJ2-3; D perhaps matches TRBD1 (6 bases). The CDR3 extends over 16 amino acids. Trimming left V 0 bases short and J 2 bases short, with 13 bases between. Germline V gene sequence: CDR1 SGHDT, CDR2 YYEEEE. Written as DNA, the CDR3 is TGTGCCAGCAGCTTGGAGGGGGACATTCTCACAGATACGCAGTATTTT. Protein product: CASSLEGDILTDTQYF.

This chain joins TRBV6-1 and TRBJ2-5; 9 positions match TRBD1. The CDR3 covers 17 residues. V gave up 5 bases and J gave up 4 bases; unmatched junction bases: 14. The germline CDR1 and CDR2 sequences are MNHNS and SASEGT. The CDR3 is CASSLRRGTGFAETQYF. For the CDR3, the DNA is TGTGCCAGCAGTCTTAGAAGGGGGACAGGGTTTGCAGAGACCCAGTACTTC.

CDR3 DNA: TGCGCCAGCAGCCCCCTCCGGGGGGGAGGTTACACCGGGGAGCTGTTTTTT. This codes for CASSPLRGGGYTGELFF. The rearrangement uses TRBV4-1 and TRBJ2-2, with 8 positions matching TRBD2. The CDR3 has 17 residues. Germline lookup yields CDR1 MGHRA and CDR2 YSYEKL. Unmatched junction bases numbered 10, after V lost 4 bases and J lost 3 bases.

This rearrangement joins TRBV7-6 to TRBJ2-5; 7 bases align to TRBD1. Germline CDR1 is SGHVS and CDR2 is FNYEAQ. V shed 5 bases and J 0 bases; nucleotides not matched to a gene: 6. The CDR3 consists of 15 residues. The CDR3 protein is CASSPSTGNQETQYF. The CDR3 nucleotides are TGTGCCAGCAGCCCTTCGACAGGGAACCAAGAGACCCAGTACTTC. Full variable domain (outside the CDR3, taken from reference TRBV7-6 and TRBJ2-5): GAGVSQSPRYKVTKRGQDVALRCDPISGHVSLYWYRQALGQGPEFLTYFNYEAQQDKSGLPNDRFSAERPEGSISTLTIQRTEQRDSAMYRCASSPSTGNQETQYFGPGTRLLVL.

CDR3 nucleotide sequence: TGCGCCAGCAGCCAAGACACGTCGGCATCACCCCTCCACTTT. Translation: CASSQDTSASPLHF. The chain couples TRBV4-1 to TRBJ1-6, with D hard to call. Trimming took 0 bases from V and 10 from J, leaving 10 bases between them. The CDR3 has 14 residues. Germline assignment: CDR1 MGHRA and CDR2 YSYEKL.

The chain uses TRBV20-1 and TRBJ2-5; TRBD2 matches at 9 bases. The CDR3 spans 17 residues. After removal of 1 base from V and 7 bases from J, the junction contained 16 bases not matched to a gene. CDR1 is DFQATT and CDR2 is SNEGSKA in the germline V gene (reference sequence). The CDR3 DNA follows: TGCAGTGCTAGAGTCTTGGCTAGCGGGGTTCCCTGGGGGACCCAGTACTTC. This codes for CSARVLASGVPWGTQYF.

This clonotype was picked up a small number of times. The chain carries TRBV6-2 or TRBV6-3 and TRBJ2-3; D remains unclear. The CDR3 contains 13 residues. Germline CDR1 MNHEY, CDR2 SVGEGT. Trimming stripped 2 bases from V and 8 bases from J, with 11 bases between. CDR3 coding DNA: TGTGCCAGCAGTTACGCCGACCCGGGTACGCAGTATTTT. Protein sequence: CASSYADPGTQYF.